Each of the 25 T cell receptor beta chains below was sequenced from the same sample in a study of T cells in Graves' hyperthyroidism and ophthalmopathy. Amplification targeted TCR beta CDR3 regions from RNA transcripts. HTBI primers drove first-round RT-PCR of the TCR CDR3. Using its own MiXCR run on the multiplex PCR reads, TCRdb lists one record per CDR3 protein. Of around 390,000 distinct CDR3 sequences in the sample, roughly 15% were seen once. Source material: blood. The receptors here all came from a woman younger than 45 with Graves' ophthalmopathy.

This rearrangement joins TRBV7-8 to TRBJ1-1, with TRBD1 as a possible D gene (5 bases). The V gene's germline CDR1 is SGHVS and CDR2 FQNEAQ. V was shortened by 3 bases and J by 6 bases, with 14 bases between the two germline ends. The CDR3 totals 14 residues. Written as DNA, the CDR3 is TGTGCCAGCAGCTTGATTGCAGGGAGCCCTGAAGCTTTCTTT. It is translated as CASSLIAGSPEAFF.

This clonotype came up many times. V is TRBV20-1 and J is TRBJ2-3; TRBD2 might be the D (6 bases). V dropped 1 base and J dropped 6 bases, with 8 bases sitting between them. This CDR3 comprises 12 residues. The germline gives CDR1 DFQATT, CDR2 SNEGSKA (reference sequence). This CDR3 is CSARAGVDTQYF. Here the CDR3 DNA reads TGCAGTGCTAGAGCGGGGGTGGATACGCAGTATTTT.

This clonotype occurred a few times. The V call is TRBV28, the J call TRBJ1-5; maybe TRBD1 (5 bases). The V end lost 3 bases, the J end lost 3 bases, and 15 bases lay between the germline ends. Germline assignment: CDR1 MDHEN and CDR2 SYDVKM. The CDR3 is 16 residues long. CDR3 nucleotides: TGTGCCAGCAGTTTGGCAGGGAGTCGTGACAATCAGCCCCAGCATTTT. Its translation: CASSLAGSRDNQPQHF.

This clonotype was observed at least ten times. The CDR3 nucleotides are TGTGCCAGCAGCTGGGGGGGGGCTGCGTCCTACAATGAGCAGTTCTTC. This codes for CASSWGGAASYNEQFF. The genes are TRBV7-9 and TRBJ2-1; maybe TRBD2 (7 bases). The V and J ends lost 4 bases and 1 base respectively, with 14 bases between them. Germline V gene data show CDR1 as SEHNR and CDR2 as FQNEAQ (reference sequence). This CDR3 has 16 amino acids.

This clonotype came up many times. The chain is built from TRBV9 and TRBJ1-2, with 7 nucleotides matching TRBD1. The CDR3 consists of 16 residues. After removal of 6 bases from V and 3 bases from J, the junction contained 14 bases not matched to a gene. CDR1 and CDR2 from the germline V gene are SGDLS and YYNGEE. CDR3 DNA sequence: TGTGCCAGCACCTCCGAGGGACGGGGGACAGACTATGGCTACACCTTC. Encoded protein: CASTSEGRGTDYGYTF.

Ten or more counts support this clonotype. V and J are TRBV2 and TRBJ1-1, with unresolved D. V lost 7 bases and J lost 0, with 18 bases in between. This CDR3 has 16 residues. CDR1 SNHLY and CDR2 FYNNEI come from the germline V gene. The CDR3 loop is CASKLVQEIMNTEAFF. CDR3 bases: TGTGCCAGCAAGTTGGTTCAGGAAATCATGAACACTGAAGCTTTCTTT.

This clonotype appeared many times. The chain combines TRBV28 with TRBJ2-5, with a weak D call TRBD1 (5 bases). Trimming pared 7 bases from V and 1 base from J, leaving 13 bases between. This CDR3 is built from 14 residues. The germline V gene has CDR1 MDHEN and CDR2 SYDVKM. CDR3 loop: CASNEYRIQETQYF. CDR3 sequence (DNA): TGTGCCAGCAACGAGTACAGGATCCAAGAGACCCAGTACTTC.

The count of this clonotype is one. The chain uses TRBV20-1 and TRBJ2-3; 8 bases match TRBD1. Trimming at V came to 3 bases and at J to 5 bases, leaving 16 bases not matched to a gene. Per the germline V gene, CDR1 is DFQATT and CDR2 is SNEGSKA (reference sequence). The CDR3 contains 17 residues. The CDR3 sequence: CSASVPGQVAGGDTQYF. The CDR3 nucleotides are TGCAGTGCTAGCGTCCCGGGACAGGTAGCAGGTGGAGATACGCAGTATTTT.

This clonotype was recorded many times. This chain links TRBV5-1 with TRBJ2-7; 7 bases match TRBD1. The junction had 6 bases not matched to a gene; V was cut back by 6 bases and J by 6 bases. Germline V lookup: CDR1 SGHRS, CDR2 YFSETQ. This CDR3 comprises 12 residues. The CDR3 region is CASTDRESEQYF. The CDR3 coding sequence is TGCGCCAGCACCGACAGGGAGAGCGAGCAGTACTTC.

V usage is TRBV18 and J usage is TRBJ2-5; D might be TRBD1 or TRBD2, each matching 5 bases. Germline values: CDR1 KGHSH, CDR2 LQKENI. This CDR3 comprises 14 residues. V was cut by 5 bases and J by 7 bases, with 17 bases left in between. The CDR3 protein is CASSSAQGAATQYF. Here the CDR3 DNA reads TGTGCCAGCTCATCCGCTCAGGGAGCAGCGACCCAGTACTTC. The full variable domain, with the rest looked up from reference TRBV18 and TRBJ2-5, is NAGVMQNPRHLVRRRGQEARLRCSPMKGHSHVYWYRQLPEEGLKFMVYLQKENIIDESGMPKERFSAEFPKEGPSILRIQQVVRGDSAAYFCASSSAQGAATQYFGPGTRLLVL.

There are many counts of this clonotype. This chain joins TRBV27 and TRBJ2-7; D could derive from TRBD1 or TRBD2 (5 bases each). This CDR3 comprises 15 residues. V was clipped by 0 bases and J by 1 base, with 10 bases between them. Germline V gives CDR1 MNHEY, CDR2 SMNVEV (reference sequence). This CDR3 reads CASSLSGRISYEQYF. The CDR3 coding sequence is TGTGCCAGCAGTTTATCGGGACGGATTTCCTACGAGCAGTACTTC.

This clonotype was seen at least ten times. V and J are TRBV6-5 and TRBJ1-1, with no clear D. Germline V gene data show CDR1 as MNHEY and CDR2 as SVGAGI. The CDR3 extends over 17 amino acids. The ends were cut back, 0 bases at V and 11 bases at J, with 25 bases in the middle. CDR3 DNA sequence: TGTGCCAGCAGTTACTCTCTCTCGGCAGGCCTCTTACCCGGGGCTTTCTTT. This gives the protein CASSYSLSAGLLPGAFF.

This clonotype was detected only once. The CDR3 DNA reads as TGTGCCAGCAGCAGGGGAAGGGAAGGCCAAGAGACCCAGTACTTC. It specifies CASSRGREGQETQYF. This chain joins TRBV9 and TRBJ2-5, with D perhaps matching TRBD1 (5 bases). This CDR3 region has 15 residues. From germline, CDR1 is SGDLS and CDR2 YYNGEE. V was pared by 4 bases and J by 1 base, with 14 bases between.

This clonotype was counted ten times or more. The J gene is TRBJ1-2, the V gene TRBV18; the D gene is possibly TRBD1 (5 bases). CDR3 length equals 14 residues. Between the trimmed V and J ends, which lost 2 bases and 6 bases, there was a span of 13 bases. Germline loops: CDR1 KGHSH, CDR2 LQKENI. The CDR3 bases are TGTGCCAGCTCACCATTAGCCCAGGGTAATGGCTACACCTTC. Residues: CASSPLAQGNGYTF.

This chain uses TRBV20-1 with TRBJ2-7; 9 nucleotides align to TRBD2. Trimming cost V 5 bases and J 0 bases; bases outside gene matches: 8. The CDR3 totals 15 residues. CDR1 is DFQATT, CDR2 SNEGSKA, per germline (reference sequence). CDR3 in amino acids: CSAFGTSRSSYEQYF. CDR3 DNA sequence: TGCAGTGCTTTCGGGACTAGCCGTTCCTCCTACGAGCAGTACTTC.

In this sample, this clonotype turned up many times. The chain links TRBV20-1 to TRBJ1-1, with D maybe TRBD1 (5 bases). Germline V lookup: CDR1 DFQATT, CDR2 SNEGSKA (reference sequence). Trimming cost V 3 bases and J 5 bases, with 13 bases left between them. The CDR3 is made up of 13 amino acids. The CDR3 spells CSASFGAGTEAFF. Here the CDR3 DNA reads TGCAGTGCTAGCTTCGGGGCTGGTACTGAAGCTTTCTTT.

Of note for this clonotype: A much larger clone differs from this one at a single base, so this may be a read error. The CDR3 nucleotides are TGCAGTGCTGGAGTTTGGGTACCGTCGTCGGGGGCCAACGTCCTGACTTTC. This encodes CSAGVWVPSSGANVLTF. J is TRBJ2-6 and V is TRBV20-1; D ambiguous. V gave up 5 bases and J gave up 4 bases, with 21 bases separating them. This CDR3 region has 17 residues. CDR1 DFQATT and CDR2 SNEGSKA come from the germline V gene (reference sequence).

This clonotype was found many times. In DNA, the CDR3 is TGTGCCAGCTACGCGGGGAGGGAGACCCAGTACTTC. It is translated as CASYAGRETQYF. V gene TRBV2 combines with J gene TRBJ2-5, with D perhaps matching TRBD2 (6 bases). V lost 8 bases, J lost 5 bases, and 12 bases lay in between. Germline V gene data show CDR1 as SNHLY and CDR2 as FYNNEI. CDR3 length: 12 residues.

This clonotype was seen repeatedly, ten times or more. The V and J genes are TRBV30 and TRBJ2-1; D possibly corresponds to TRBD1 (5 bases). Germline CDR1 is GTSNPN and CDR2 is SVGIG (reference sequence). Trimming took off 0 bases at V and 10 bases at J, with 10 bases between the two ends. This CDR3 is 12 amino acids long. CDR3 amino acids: CAWSVRGGEQFF. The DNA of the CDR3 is TGTGCCTGGAGTGTAAGGGGTGGAGAGCAGTTCTTC. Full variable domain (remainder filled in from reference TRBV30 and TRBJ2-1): SQTIHQWPATLVQPVGSPLSLECTVEGTSNPNLYWYRQAAGRGLQLLFYSVGIGQISSEVPQNLSASRPQDRQFILSSKKLLLSDSGFYLCAWSVRGGEQFFGPGTRLTVL.

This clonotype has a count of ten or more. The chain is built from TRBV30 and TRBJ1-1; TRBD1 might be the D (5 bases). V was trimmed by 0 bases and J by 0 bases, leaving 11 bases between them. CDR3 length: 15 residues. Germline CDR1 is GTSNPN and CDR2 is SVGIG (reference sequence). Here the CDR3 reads CAWSVRWGVNTEAFF. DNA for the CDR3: TGTGCCTGGAGTGTACGATGGGGGGTGAACACTGAAGCTTTCTTT. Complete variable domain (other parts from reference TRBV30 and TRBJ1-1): SQTIHQWPATLVQPVGSPLSLECTVEGTSNPNLYWYRQAAGRGLQLLFYSVGIGQISSEVPQNLSASRPQDRQFILSSKKLLLSDSGFYLCAWSVRWGVNTEAFFGQGTRLTVV.

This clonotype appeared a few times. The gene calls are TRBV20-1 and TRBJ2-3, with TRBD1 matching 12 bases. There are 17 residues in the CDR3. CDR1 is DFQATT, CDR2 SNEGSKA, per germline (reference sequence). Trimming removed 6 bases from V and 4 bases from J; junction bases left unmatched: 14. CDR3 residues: CSATLEGTGGLADTQYF. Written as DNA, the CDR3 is TGCAGTGCCACACTTGAGGGGACAGGGGGCCTTGCAGATACGCAGTATTTT.

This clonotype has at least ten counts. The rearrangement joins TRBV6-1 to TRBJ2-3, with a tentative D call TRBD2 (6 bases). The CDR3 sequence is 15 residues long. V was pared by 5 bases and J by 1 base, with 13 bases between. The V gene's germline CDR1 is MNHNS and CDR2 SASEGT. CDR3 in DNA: TGTGCCAGCAGTACCCTCGGCGGGGGCACAGATACGCAGTATTTT. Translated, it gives CASSTLGGGTDTQYF.

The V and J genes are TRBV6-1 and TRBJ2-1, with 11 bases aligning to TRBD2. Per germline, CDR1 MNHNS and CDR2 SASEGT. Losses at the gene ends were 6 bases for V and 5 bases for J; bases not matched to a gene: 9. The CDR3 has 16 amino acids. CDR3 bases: TGTGCCAGCAGGGACATAGCGGGAGGGCCACACAATGAGCAGTTCTTC. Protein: CASRDIAGGPHNEQFF.

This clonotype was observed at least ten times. The CDR3 sequence is CASSVMGWDEQFF. DNA of the CDR3: TGTGCCAGCAGTGTGATGGGGTGGGATGAGCAGTTCTTC. V and J are TRBV6-1 and TRBJ2-1, with unresolved D. Germline CDR1 is MNHNS and CDR2 is SASEGT. V lost 4 bases and J 8 bases, leaving 12 bases between the germline ends. The CDR3 runs to 13 residues.

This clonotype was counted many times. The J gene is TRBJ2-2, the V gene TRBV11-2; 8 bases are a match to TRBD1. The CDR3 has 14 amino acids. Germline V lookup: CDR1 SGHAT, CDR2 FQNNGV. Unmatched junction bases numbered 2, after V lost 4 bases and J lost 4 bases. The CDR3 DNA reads TGTGCCAGCAGCTACGACAGGGGCACCGGGGAGCTGTTTTTT. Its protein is CASSYDRGTGELFF. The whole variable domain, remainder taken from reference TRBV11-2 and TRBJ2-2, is EAGVAQSPRYKIIEKRQSVAFWCNPISGHATLYWYQQILGQGPKLLIQFQNNGVVDDSQLPKDRFSAERLKGVDSTLKIQPAKLEDSAVYLCASSYDRGTGELFFGEGSRLTVL.